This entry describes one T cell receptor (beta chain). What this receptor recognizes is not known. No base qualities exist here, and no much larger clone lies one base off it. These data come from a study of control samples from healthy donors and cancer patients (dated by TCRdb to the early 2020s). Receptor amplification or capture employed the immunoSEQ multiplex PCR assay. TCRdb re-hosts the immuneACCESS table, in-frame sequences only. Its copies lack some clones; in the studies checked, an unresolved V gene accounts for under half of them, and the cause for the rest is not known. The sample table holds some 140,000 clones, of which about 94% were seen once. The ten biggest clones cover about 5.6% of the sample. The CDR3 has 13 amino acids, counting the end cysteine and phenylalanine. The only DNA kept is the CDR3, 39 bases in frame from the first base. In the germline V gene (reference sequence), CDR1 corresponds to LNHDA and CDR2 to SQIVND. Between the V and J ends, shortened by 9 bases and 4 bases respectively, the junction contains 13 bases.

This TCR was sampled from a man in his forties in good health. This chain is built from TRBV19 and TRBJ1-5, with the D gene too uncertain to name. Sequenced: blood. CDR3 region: CASRRRENQPQHF. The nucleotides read TGTGCCAGCCGCCGGCGGGAAAATCAGCCCCAGCATTTT.